Here is one TCR beta chain with its context. The data were taken from a study of T cell changes during pregnancy in multiple sclerosis. Measured with immunoSEQ multiplex PCR; TCRdb has only the in-frame clones, and not every one. Among approximately 60,000 clones, about 91% were seen once, and the ten largest hold just over 0.85%. V shed 0 bases and J shed 3 bases, with 15 bases lying between them. The CDR3 totals 17 residues. The germline V gene has CDR1 SGDLS and CDR2 YYNGEE. Here the sequenced sample was peripheral blood, taken before pregnancy. This TCR came from a female donor with multiple sclerosis, enrolled in a pregnancy study. The chain uses TRBV9 and TRBJ2-2, with TRBD1 as a possible D gene (5 bases). The CDR3 DNA sequence: TGTGCCAGCAGCGTAGATGTAGGGGCCACATACACCGGGGAGCTGTTTTTT. It is translated as CASSVDVGATYTGELFF.